The entry below describes one T cell receptor (beta chain). Under the authors' procedure: Quantification of nucleated cells was approximated via reference gene primer amplification. Sequencing was performed with immunoSEQ multiplex PCR; in TCRdb, only in-frame clones are kept and a portion is missing. D and trimming were read from the DNA, whereas the V and J calls and clone size are those reported in that table. Of fewer than 250,000 clones in the sample, under 90% were seen once. The source of the sample is a study of blood T cell repertoires in COVID-19. Germline-derived CDR1 and CDR2 are SGHAT and FQNNGV. This CDR3 has 13 residues. Trimming removed 0 bases from V and 4 bases from J, with 4 bases in between.

Sequencing used peripheral blood. The V call is TRBV11-2, the J call TRBJ2-1; D uncertain. The receptor's source is a man in his fifties or sixties with COVID-19, enrolled during active disease. This CDR3 reads CASSLEQYNEQFF. The CDR3 DNA follows: TGTGCCAGCAGCTTAGAGCAGTACAATGAGCAGTTCTTC.